This T cell receptor (beta chain) comes out of a study of blood T cell repertoires in COVID-19. Study in general: The origin of the acute and convalescent COVID-19 samples was the United States, Italy and Spain. In each case, the material was cDNA or gDNA derived from T cells, B-cell-depleted T cells, or PBMCs.

The CDR3 runs 13 residues. CDR1 SQVTM and CDR2 ANQGSEA come from the germline V gene. The ends were cut back, 4 bases at V and 3 bases at J, with 12 bases in the middle. How the authors handled the data: Nucleated cell number was recorded as an estimate derived from reference gene primer amplification. Method: immunoSEQ multiplex PCR; TCRdb's copy keeps in-frame clones and lacks some. V, J and clone size were drawn from that table, and D and trimming were deduced from the DNA. The sample consists of 95,000 to 150,000 clones, 60% to 80% of them appearing once. The V and J genes are TRBV29-1 and TRBJ1-2; D uncertain. Sequencing was carried out using peripheral blood. This clonotype originated in a human donor in a cohort sampled during active COVID-19. The DNA for the CDR3 is TGCAGCGTTGCTTTGGGCAGAGACTATGGCTACACCTTC. Its protein product is CSVALGRDYGYTF.